These T cell receptor beta chains were read from a single sample in a study of memory CD4+ T cells and cytomegalovirus serostatus. Libraries were prepared by immunoSEQ multiplex PCR; TCRdb keeps only in-frame clonotypes and omits some of them. The sample has some 60,000 clones, approximately 78% seen once. The sequenced sample was memory CD4+ T cells from blood. The receptor source for this set is an adult in good health and CMV-seronegative. The conserved cysteine and the conserved F or W are not part of the CDR3 here.

V gene	J gene	CDR3 protein
TRBV6-5	TRBJ1-1	ASKIQGLNTEAF
TRBV20-1	TRBJ2-7	SARRALEQY
TRBV6-6	TRBJ1-1	ASSSTELEAF
TRBV15	TRBJ2-2	ATSRENTGELF
TRBV5-6	TRBJ2-1	ASSRPRISNEQF
TRBV7-9	TRBJ1-1	ASSFGGGNSVAAF
TRBV5-1	TRBJ1-1	ASSSLIGNTEAF
TRBV6-5	TRBJ2-7	ASSRTGQAYEQY
TRBV5-4	TRBJ1-1	ASSLGGTGEAF
TRBV30	TRBJ1-2	AWSEGQGVRYT
TRBV27	TRBJ2-3	ASSPGGLAVTDTQY
TRBV5-1	TRBJ2-5	ASTQGASGAQETQY
TRBV7-9	TRBJ1-5	ASSSQGGGSNQPQH
TRBV6-6	TRBJ2-3	ASSYTGGSTDTQY
TRBV18	TRBJ1-2	ASSQEATQVYT
TRBV19	TRBJ1-4	ASKYNEKLF
TRBV6-5	TRBJ2-1	ASSYMGQVNEQF
TRBV4-2	TRBJ2-7	ASSQDPGGVGYEQY
TRBV27	TRBJ1-5	ASSRGLGQPQH
TRBV5-4	TRBJ2-2	ASSLEVAGVNTGELF
TRBV14	TRBJ2-5	ASSVGFSGSNQETQY
TRBV7-6	TRBJ1-3	ASSFYGQGVSGNTIY